This T cell receptor beta chain derives from a study of Graves' ophthalmopathy and Graves' hyperthyroidism. Study-level results: Also, most clonotypes expanded in the thyroid above 0.001 frequency appeared in blood.

V lost 6 bases and J lost 4, with 10 bases in between. The CDR3 has 14 amino acids. CDR1 is SGHAT, CDR2 FQNNGV, per germline. Only a few counts were recorded for this clonotype. Its antigen is not known. Beta-chain TCR CDR3 regions were amplified from RNA transcripts. First-round RT-PCR used HTBI primers; second-round multiplex PCR followed. MiXCR, run by TCRdb on the multiplex PCR reads, gives a single entry per CDR3 protein. The sample lists over a million distinct CDR3 sequences, about two fifths seen once, with 11% in the top ten. Sequenced sample: peripheral blood or thyroid tissue (not recorded which). This sequence was found in an adult man with Graves' hyperthyroidism. The chain links TRBV11-2 to TRBJ2-6, with D uncertain. The CDR3 loop reads CASRELKGANVLTF. Here the CDR3 DNA reads TGTGCCAGCAGGGAATTAAAAGGGGCCAACGTCCTGACTTTC.